The 14 T cell receptor beta chains below were found in one sample sequenced in a study of cytomegalovirus exposure and HLA in healthy donors. Libraries were prepared by immunoSEQ multiplex PCR; TCRdb keeps only in-frame clonotypes and omits some of them. The top ten hold about 3% of the sample, which has about 55,000 clones, approximately 90% seen once. What was sequenced was PBMCs. The receptors derive from a man between 18 and 29 years old in good health and CMV-seronegative.

The chain joins TRBV5-1 to TRBJ2-7; D is unresolved. CDR3 length: 16 residues. Germline loops: CDR1 SGHRS, CDR2 YFSETQ. The V end was cut by 4 bases, the J end by 0 bases, with 17 bases between. The CDR3 sequence: CASSILGPQSSYEQYF. For the CDR3, the DNA is TGCGCCAGCAGCATACTCGGTCCACAGAGCTCCTACGAGCAGTACTTC.

The chain recombines TRBV19 with TRBJ2-4; 12 bases are shared with TRBD1. The length of the CDR3 is 18 residues. The V and J ends lost 5 bases and 2 bases, in that order; junction bases with no gene match: 10. Germline V gene data show CDR1 as LNHDA and CDR2 as SQIVND (reference sequence). As DNA, the CDR3 is TGTGCCAGTAGTGGGGGACAGGGGGCGATCGGGTCCAAAAACATTCAGTACTTC. This sequence encodes CASSGGQGAIGSKNIQYF. The full variable domain, its missing parts supplied by reference TRBV19 and TRBJ2-4, is DGGITQSPKYLFRKEGQNVTLSCEQNLNHDAMYWYRQDPGQGLRLIYYSQIVNDFQKGDIAEGYSVSREKKESFPLTVTSAQKNPTAFYLCASSGGQGAIGSKNIQYFGAGTRLSVL.

This chain uses TRBV2 with TRBJ2-3; D not certain. The V and J ends lost 8 bases and 0 bases respectively, with 15 bases between them. The CDR3 loop spans 15 amino acids. Germline CDR1 reads SNHLY; CDR2 reads FYNNEI. Written as DNA, the CDR3 is TGTGCCAGCTCCATTGAGGCGCCTAGCACAGATACGCAGTATTTT. Protein: CASSIEAPSTDTQYF.

The chain carries TRBV19 and TRBJ2-2; maybe TRBD1 (5 bases). V dropped 3 bases and J dropped 1 base, with 12 bases sitting between them. Looked up from germline, CDR1 is LNHDA and CDR2 is SQIVND (reference sequence). The CDR3 consists of 16 residues. The CDR3 nucleotides read TGTGCCAGTAGTATCCGGGTTACAGGGAACACCGGGGAGCTGTTTTTT. It translates to CASSIRVTGNTGELFF.

The chain has TRBV9 and TRBJ2-7, with D perhaps TRBD1 (5 bases). Looked up from germline, CDR1 is SGDLS and CDR2 is YYNGEE. There are 16 residues in the CDR3. Trimming shortened V by 0 bases and J by 0 bases, and 13 bases separated the two germline ends. The chain's CDR3 is CASSVGHRQSSYEQYF. CDR3 bases: TGTGCCAGCAGCGTAGGACACAGACAGAGCTCCTACGAGCAGTACTTC.

This chain uses TRBV7-8 with TRBJ1-1, with 7 positions matching TRBD1. The ends lost 5 bases at V and 1 base at J; junction bases unmatched: 10. The CDR3 contains 16 residues. The germline CDR1 and CDR2 sequences are SGHVS and FQNEAQ. CDR3 region: CASSQIQGIGNTEAFF. The CDR3 bases are TGTGCCAGCAGCCAGATACAGGGGATTGGGAACACTGAAGCTTTCTTT.

This chain joins TRBV29-1 and TRBJ1-2; D gene uncertain. This CDR3 is built from 13 residues. Germline V gives CDR1 SQVTM, CDR2 ANQGSEA. Trimming cost V 7 bases and J 8 bases, with 20 bases left between them. The CDR3: CSAAATTLRGYTF. The CDR3 coding sequence is TGCAGCGCCGCGGCCACAACACTGCGGGGCTACACCTTC.

This chain links TRBV4-2 with TRBJ2-7; the match to TRBD2 covers 15 bases. Per germline, CDR1 LGHNA and CDR2 YNFKEQ. This CDR3 is 14 amino acids long. After removal of 5 bases from V and 4 bases from J, the junction contained 0 bases not matched to a gene. CDR3 bases: TGTGCCAGCAGCGGGACTAGCGGGGGGTACGAGCAGTACTTC. This sequence encodes CASSGTSGGYEQYF.

This chain links TRBV6-4 with TRBJ2-5; TRBD2 matches 10 bases. This CDR3 contains 15 residues. The V segment lost 4 bases and the J segment 4 bases; nucleotides outside the gene matches: 6. Germline V CDR1 and CDR2: MRHNA, SNTAGT. CDR3 sequence (DNA): TGTGCCAGCAGTGCAGCTAGCGGGAGCGGAGAGACCCAGTACTTC. Translated: CASSAASGSGETQYF.

The chain employs TRBV18 and TRBJ2-3; 10 bases match TRBD2. Losses at the gene ends were 5 bases for V and 4 bases for J; bases not matched to a gene: 9. Germline CDR1 and CDR2: KGHSH and LQKENI. This CDR3 is 16 amino acids long. For the CDR3, the DNA is TGTGCCAGCTCATCTCTTAGCGGGAGGAATGCAGATACGCAGTATTTT. Translating it yields CASSSLSGRNADTQYF.

This chain links TRBV19 with TRBJ2-7; D is uncertain. The CDR3 consists of 11 residues. Trimming left V 4 bases short and J 6 bases short, with 7 bases between. The germline V gene has CDR1 LNHDA and CDR2 SQIVND (reference sequence). CDR3 amino acids: CASSNRSEQYF. CDR3 DNA sequence: TGTGCCAGTAGTAACCGGAGCGAGCAGTACTTC.

This clone was found a few times. The V gene is TRBV7-9, the J gene TRBJ2-1; tentative D call: TRBD1 (6 bases). The CDR3 is 14 residues long. The ends were cut back, 9 bases at V and 0 bases at J, with 12 bases in the middle. Germline loops: CDR1 SEHNR, CDR2 FQNEAQ (reference sequence). CDR3 DNA sequence: TGTGCCAGGTCACAGGGAGACTCCTACAATGAGCAGTTCTTC. It yields the protein CARSQGDSYNEQFF.

This clone was counted once. The V gene is TRBV6-5, the J gene TRBJ2-7; the match to TRBD1 covers 10 bases. Germline V gene data show CDR1 as MNHEY and CDR2 as SVGAGI. The CDR3 spans 14 residues. After removal of 5 bases from V and 2 bases from J, the junction contained 3 bases not matched to a gene. This chain's CDR3 is CASSRDRGTYEQYF. In DNA form, the CDR3 reads TGTGCCAGCAGTCGGGACAGGGGTACCTACGAGCAGTACTTC.

The chain employs TRBV28 and TRBJ2-5; 8 nucleotides line up with TRBD1. The V and J ends lost 4 bases and 1 base, in that order; junction bases with no gene match: 5. CDR1 MDHEN and CDR2 SYDVKM come from the germline V gene. The CDR3 has 15 amino acids. CDR3 coding DNA: TGTGCCAGCAGTTATGACAGGGGTCGCCAAGAGACCCAGTACTTC. Translating it yields CASSYDRGRQETQYF.